The entry below describes one TCR beta chain. Its antigen remains unknown. This table comes from immunoSEQ multiplex PCR, and its TCRdb copy is limited to in-frame clones, with some not included. The data hold about 130,000 clones, with more than 75% observed a single time. The data were taken from a study of radiation and T cells in renal cell carcinoma. Study in general: Nephrectomy followed 15 Gy stereotactic body radiation by 4 weeks.

The germline gives CDR1 MGHDK, CDR2 SYGVNS. Trimming stripped 1 base from V and 7 bases from J, with 13 bases between. This CDR3 has 15 residues. Sample time point: blood 2 weeks post-SBRT. Treatment here: 15 Gy SBRT to primary tumor, nephrectomy 4 weeks later. Broader study findings: Top tumor clonotypes rose in blood 2 weeks post-radiation, then contracted.

This chain uses TRBV25-1 with TRBJ1-4; tentatively, D is TRBD1 (5 bases). The sequencing used blood, collected from a patient whose treatment included radiotherapy and nephrectomy. The TCR sequence derives from a woman in her seventies with renal cell carcinoma. This CDR3 is CASSESRGGSEKLFF. The CDR3 bases are TGTGCCAGCAGTGAATCAAGGGGCGGTAGTGAAAAACTGTTTTTT.